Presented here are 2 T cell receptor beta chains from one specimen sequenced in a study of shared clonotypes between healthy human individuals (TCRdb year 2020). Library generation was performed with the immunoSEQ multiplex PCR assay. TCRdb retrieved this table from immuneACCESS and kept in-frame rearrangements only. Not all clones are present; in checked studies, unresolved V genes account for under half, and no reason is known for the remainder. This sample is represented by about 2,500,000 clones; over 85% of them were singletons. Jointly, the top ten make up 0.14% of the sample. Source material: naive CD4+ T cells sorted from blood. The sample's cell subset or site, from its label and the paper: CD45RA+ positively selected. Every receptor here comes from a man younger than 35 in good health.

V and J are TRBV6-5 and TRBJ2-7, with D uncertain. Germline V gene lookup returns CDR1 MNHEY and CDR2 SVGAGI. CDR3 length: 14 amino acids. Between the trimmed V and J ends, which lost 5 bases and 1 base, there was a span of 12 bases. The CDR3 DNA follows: TGTGCCAGCAGTCCCGCGGTAGGGTCCTACGAGCAGTACTTC. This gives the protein CASSPAVGSYEQYF.

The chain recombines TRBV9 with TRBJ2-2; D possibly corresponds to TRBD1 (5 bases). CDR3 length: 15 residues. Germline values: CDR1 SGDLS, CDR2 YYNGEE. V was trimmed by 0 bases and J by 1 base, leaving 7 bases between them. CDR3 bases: TGTGCCAGCAGCGTAGACAGGCGGAACACCGGGGAGCTGTTTTTT. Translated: CASSVDRRNTGELFF.